Given below is one TCR beta chain in context. The specificity of this receptor is unknown. No quality values exist for individual bases; no much larger clone is one base distant. The entire isolated RNA was reverse transcribed using the High Capacity cDNA Reverse Transcription Kit, and thus expressed TCRB transcripts were sequenced. Naive, central memory and regulatory T cell samples underwent deep immunoSEQ sequencing, averaging roughly 3.4 million total reads per sample. After sorted cells were lysed in RLT buffer, RNA was extracted with DNase-treated RNeasy Micro or Mini kits, with the choice depending on cell number. Each cell subset was processed separately to prevent cross-contamination, with patient and healthy donor samples processed together. The immunoSEQ multiplex PCR was used to amplify TCRB sequences from cDNA, yielding 87-bp fragments that span the CDR3 region. Amplicons were sequenced on the Illumina HiSeq platform. The paper's processing steps were these. Synthetic template baselines were used to correct PCR bias computationally, reads within Hamming distance 2 were collapsed together, and singletons that could not be merged were discarded. Reads were aligned to IMGT to assign V, D and J genes, CDR3 length, and insertions or deletions at six rearrangement sites. Within each subset, clonotype counts were normalized to sorted cell number, after which true diversity and Gini coefficients were computed with the tcR R package. Repertoire sharing was quantified using the overlap coefficient calculated on TCRB nucleotide sequences. As a proxy for the pre-selection repertoire, out-of-frame TCRB sequences from naive cells were analyzed. Imported from immuneACCESS, the table was reduced by TCRdb to in-frame sequences with V and J called. These copies leave out some clones; in studies compared against another copy, an unresolved V gene accounts for under half, and the cause of the remainder is not known. V, J and clone size reflect that table, while D and trimming were determined from the DNA. For this sample the table gives hundreds of thousands of clones, of which under 15% were detected only once. The leading ten clones occupy around 0.022% of the sample.

A single peripheral blood draw of around 100 mL on average was collected from each donor into heparinised tubes. Using a panel that included CD45RO, CCR7, CD25, CD127, CD95 and CD27, naive, central memory, regulatory and stem cell-like memory CD4+ T cells were sorted on a BD FACSAria II. Every sorted population had a purity above 95%. PBMCs were separated immediately by Lymphoprep density gradient centrifugation and were stained directly, without being cultured. So that batch effects would be minimized, each experiment stained and sorted samples in pairs, pairing one healthy donor with one patient. These data are taken from a study of beta chain features in type 1 diabetes (dated by TCRdb to 2016 to 2019). General notes on the study: No differences in mean age, gender distribution, total cell number or subset yield were found between patients and healthy donors. Whereas all 28 donors provided naive and central memory subsets, regulatory and stem cell-like memory subsets were isolated from just 8 patients and roughly eight healthy donors. The study compared TCRB repertoires of sorted circulating CD4+ T cell subsets between recently diagnosed type 1 diabetes patients and matched healthy donors. A total of roughly 100 million sorted cells were examined across all samples, and the number of cells per subset was strongly correlated with RNA yield. Overall results and qualifications from the work: Naive, central memory and regulatory TCRB repertoires appeared to be more alike among patients than among healthy donors. Shorter templates might be favored by PCR, yet because patient and control samples were amplified and corrected together, any such skew would affect both groups equally. Type 1 diabetes patients showed a moderate but significant shortening of TCRB CDR3 length in all four CD4+ subsets. Because cDNA was sequenced instead of genomic DNA, activated cells with high expression could be over-represented, although the groups did not differ in activation or CD3 levels. Patients with type 1 diabetes made fewer insertions and deleted more nucleotides at VDJ recombination sites, implying thymic rearrangement abnormalities. Only small numbers of individuals were included in the HLA sub-analyses, which left unresolved whether HLA type had any influence on TCRB rearrangement.

V loses 4 bases, J loses 1 base, and the germline ends lie 11 bases apart. Based on the germline V gene (reference sequence), the CDR1 and CDR2 sequences are MNHEY and SMNVEV. The CDR3 measures 14 amino acids from cysteine to phenylalanine. Just CDR3 DNA is preserved here, 42 bases in frame from base 1. The sequencing input was naive CD4+ T cells from blood. Interpreted using the paper, the cell subset or site label stands for: true naive CD4+ T cells. This sequence originates from a man in his late teens or twenties with type 1 diabetes. The chain is assembled from TRBV27 and TRBJ2-7; a weak D assignment points to TRBD2 (6 bases agree). The nucleotide sequence reads TGTGCCAGCAGTTGGAGGGAGCAATCCTACGAGCAGTACTTC. Translated, it gives CASSWREQSYEQYF.